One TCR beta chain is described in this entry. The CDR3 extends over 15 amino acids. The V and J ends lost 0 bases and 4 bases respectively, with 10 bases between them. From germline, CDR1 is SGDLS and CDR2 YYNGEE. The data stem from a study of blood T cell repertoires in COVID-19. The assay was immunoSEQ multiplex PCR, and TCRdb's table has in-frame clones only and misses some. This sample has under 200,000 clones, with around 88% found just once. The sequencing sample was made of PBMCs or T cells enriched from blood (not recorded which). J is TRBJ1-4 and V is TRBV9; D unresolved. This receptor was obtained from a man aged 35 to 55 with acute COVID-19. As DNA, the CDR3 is TGTGCCAGCAGCGTAGCTGGGAGGGATAATGAAAAACTGTTTTTT. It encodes CASSVAGRDNEKLFF.